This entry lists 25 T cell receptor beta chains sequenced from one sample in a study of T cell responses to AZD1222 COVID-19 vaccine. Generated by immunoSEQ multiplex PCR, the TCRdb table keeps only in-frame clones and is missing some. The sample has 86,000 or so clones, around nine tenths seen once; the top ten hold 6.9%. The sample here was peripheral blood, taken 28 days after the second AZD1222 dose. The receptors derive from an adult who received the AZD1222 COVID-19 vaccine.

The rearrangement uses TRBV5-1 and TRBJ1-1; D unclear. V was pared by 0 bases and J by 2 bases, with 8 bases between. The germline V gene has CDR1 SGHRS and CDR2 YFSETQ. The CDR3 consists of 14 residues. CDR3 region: CASSLDPANTEAFF. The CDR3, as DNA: TGCGCCAGCAGCTTGGACCCAGCCAACACTGAAGCTTTCTTT. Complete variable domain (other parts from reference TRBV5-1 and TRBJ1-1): KAGVTQTPRYLIKTRGQQVTLSCSPISGHRSVSWYQQTPGQGLQFLFEYFSETQRNKGNFPGRFSGRQFSNSRSEMNVSTLELGDSALYLCASSLDPANTEAFFGQGTRLTVV.

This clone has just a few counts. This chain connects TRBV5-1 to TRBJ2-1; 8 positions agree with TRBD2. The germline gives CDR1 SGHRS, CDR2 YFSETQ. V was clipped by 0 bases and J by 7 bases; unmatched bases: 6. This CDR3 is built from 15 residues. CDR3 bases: TGCGCCAGCAGCTTGGTAGGCGGGAGGATGAATGAGCAGTTCTTC. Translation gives CASSLVGGRMNEQFF.

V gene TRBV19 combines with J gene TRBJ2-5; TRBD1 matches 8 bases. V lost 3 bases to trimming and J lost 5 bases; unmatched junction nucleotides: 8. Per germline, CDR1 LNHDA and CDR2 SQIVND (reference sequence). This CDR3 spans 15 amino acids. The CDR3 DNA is TGTGCCAGTAGTATTATCAGGGGGCTGAAGGAGACCCAGTACTTC. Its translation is CASSIIRGLKETQYF.

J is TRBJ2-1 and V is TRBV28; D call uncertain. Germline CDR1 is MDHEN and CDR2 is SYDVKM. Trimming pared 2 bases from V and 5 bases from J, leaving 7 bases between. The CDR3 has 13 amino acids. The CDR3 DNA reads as TGTGCCAGCAGTTTAAGGCCGCACAATGAGCAGTTCTTC. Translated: CASSLRPHNEQFF.

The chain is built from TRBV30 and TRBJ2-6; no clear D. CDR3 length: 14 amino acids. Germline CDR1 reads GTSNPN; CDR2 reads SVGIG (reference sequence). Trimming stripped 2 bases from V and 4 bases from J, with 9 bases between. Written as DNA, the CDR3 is TGTGCCTGGAGTCTCAAGTACGGGGCCAACGTCCTGACTTTC. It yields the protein CAWSLKYGANVLTF.

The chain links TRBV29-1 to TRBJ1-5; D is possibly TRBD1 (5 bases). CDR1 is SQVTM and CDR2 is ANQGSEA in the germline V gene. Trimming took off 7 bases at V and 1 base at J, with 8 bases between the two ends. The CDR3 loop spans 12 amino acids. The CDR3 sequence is CSAGGSNQPQHF. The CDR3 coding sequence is TGCAGCGCTGGGGGGAGCAATCAGCCCCAGCATTTT.

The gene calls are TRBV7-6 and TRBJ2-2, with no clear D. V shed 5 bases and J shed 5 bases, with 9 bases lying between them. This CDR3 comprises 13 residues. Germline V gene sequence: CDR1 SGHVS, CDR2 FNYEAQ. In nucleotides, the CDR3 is TGTGCCAGCAGCCCCTTAAGGACCGGGGAGCTGTTTTTT. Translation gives CASSPLRTGELFF.

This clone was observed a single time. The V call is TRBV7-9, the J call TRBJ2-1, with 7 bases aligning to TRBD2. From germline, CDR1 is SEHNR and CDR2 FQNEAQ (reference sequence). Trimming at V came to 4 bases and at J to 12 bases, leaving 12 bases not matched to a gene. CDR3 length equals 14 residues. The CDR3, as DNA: TGTGCCAGCAGCTCACCGGGACTACCCCTGGGGCAGTTCTTC. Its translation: CASSSPGLPLGQFF.

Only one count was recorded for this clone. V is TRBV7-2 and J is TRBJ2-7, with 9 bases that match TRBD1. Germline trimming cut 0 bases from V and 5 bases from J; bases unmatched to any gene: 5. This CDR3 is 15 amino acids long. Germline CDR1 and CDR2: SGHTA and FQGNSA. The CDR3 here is CASSLARDRANEQYF. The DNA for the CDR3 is TGTGCCAGCAGCTTAGCCCGGGACAGGGCAAACGAGCAGTACTTC.

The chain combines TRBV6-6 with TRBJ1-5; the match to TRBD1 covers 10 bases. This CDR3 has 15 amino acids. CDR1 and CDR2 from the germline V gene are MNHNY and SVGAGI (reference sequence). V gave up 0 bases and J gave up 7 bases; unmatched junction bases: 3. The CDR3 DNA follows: TGTGCCAGCAGTTACTCGACAGGGGGCGCCCAGCCCCAGCATTTT. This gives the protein CASSYSTGGAQPQHF.

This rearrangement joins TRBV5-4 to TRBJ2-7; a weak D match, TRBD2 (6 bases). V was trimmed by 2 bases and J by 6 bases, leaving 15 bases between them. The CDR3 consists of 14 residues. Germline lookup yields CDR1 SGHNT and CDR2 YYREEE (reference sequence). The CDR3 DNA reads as TGTGCCAGCAGCTTTGGGGGACTCTTCCCCGAGCAGTACTTC. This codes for CASSFGGLFPEQYF.

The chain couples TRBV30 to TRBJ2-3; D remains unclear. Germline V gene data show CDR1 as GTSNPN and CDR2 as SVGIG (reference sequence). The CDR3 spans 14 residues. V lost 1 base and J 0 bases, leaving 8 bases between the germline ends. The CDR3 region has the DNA TGTGCCTGGAGTGGTCTACTTAGCACAGATACGCAGTATTTT. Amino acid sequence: CAWSGLLSTDTQYF.

CDR3: CASTVGFGNTIYF. The CDR3 DNA is TGCGCCAGCACCGTTGGCTTCGGAAACACCATATATTTT. The chain joins TRBV5-1 to TRBJ1-3; D gene unclear. The CDR3 is 13 residues long. Germline V CDR1 and CDR2: SGHRS, YFSETQ. The V end was cut by 6 bases, the J end by 4 bases, with 11 bases between.

This CDR3 is CASSTQGAWEKLFF. The CDR3 DNA is TGTGCCAGCAGCACACAGGGGGCATGGGAAAAACTGTTTTTT. This chain connects TRBV5-4 to TRBJ1-4, with TRBD1 identical over 9 bases. The V segment lost 4 bases and the J segment 8 bases; nucleotides outside the gene matches: 6. There are 14 residues in the CDR3. The germline CDR1 and CDR2 sequences are SGHNT and YYREEE (reference sequence).

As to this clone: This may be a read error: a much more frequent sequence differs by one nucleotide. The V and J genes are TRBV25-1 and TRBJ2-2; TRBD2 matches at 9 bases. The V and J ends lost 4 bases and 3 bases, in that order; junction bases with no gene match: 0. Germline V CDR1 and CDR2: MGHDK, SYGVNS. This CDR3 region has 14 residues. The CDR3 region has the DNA TGTGCCAGCAGTGGACTAGCGGACACCGGGGAGCTGTTTTTT. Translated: CASSGLADTGELFF.

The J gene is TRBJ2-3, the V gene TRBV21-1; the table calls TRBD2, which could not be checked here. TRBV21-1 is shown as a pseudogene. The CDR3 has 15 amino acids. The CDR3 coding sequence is TGTGCCAGCAGCACCCCGGGAGGGCCCACAGATACGCAGTATTTT. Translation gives CASSTPGGPTDTQYF.

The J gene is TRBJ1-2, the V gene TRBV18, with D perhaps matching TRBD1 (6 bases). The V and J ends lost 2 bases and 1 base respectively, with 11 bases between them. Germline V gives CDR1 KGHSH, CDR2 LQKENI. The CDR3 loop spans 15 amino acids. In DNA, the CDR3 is TGTGCCAGCTCACCAGTCGGACAGCTTAACTATGGCTACACCTTC. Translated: CASSPVGQLNYGYTF.

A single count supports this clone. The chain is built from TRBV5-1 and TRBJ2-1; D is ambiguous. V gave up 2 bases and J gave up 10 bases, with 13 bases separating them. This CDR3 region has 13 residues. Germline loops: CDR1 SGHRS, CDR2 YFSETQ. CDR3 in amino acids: CASSLDASVEQFF. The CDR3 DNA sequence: TGCGCCAGCAGCTTAGATGCTAGTGTCGAGCAGTTCTTC.

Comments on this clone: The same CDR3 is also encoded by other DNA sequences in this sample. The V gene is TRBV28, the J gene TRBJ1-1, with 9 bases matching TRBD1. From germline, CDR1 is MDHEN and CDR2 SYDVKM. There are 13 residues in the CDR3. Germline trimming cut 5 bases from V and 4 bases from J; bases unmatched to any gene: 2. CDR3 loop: CASSRDRVTEAFF. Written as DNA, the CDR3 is TGTGCCAGCAGTCGGGACAGGGTCACTGAAGCTTTCTTT.

This CDR3 is CASSSSITRGNEQFF. The CDR3 DNA reads as TGTGCCAGCAGCTCCTCCATAACTCGGGGAAATGAGCAGTTCTTC. The chain uses TRBV7-3 and TRBJ2-1, with TRBD2 as a possible D gene (5 bases). The germline V and J ends were trimmed by 4 bases and 7 bases, with 17 bases remaining between them. Germline V gene data show CDR1 as SGHTA and CDR2 as FQGTGA. The CDR3 runs 15 residues.

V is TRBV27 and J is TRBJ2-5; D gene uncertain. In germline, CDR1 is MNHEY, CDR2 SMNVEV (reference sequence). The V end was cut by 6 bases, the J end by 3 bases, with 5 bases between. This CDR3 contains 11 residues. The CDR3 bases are TGTGCCAGCAGGTTGAAAGAGACCCAGTACTTC. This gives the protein CASRLKETQYF.

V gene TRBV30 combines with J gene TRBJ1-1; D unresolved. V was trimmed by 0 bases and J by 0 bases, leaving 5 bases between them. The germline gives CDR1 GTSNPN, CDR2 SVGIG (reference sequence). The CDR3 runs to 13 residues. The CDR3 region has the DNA TGTGCCTGGAGTGTTGGGCTGAACACTGAAGCTTTCTTT. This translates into CAWSVGLNTEAFF.

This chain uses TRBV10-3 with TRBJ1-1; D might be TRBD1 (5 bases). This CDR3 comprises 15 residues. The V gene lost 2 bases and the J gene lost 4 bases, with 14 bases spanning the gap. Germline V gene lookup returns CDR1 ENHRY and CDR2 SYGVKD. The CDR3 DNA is TGTGCCATCAGTGAGAAGGCGTTGCAGGGCACTGAAGCTTTCTTT. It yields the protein CAISEKALQGTEAFF.

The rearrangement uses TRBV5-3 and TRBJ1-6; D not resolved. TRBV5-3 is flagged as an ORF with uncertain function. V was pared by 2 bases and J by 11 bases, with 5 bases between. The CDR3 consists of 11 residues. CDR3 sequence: CARSFGTPLHF. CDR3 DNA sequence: TGTGCCAGAAGCTTTGGGACACCCCTCCACTTT.

This CDR3 is CASSPAGRGVGQPQHF. As DNA, the CDR3 is TGTGCCAGCAGCCCCGCCGGCAGGGGGGTGGGTCAGCCCCAGCATTTT. V gene TRBV5-5 combines with J gene TRBJ1-5; 7 bases line up with TRBD1. V shed 4 bases and J 6 bases; nucleotides not matched to a gene: 13. Looked up from germline, CDR1 is SGHKS and CDR2 is YYEKEE (reference sequence). This CDR3 region has 16 residues.